The rows below give T cell receptor beta chains drawn from one sample of a study of CXCR3-negative and CXCR3-positive naive CD8 T cells. TCRdb re-called the 5' RACE reads; one entry per CDR3 protein, DNA not given. The data show roughly 110,000 distinct CDR3 sequences, and the top ten clones hold about 0.35%. The sample consisted of naive CXCR3+ CD8+ T cells from blood. These TCRs come from a human donor in good health. Some clones in this sample may be carry-over from other donors' samples. Both conserved end residues are part of each CDR3. Each record gives: V gene, J gene, CDR3 length, CDR3 protein.

TRBV5-1,TRBJ2-3,19,CASSQGNSGRALGTDTQYF
TRBV7-9,TRBJ1-1,12,CASSSGIAEAFF
TRBV20-1,TRBJ2-7,19,CSARIRLFMQGDPGYEQYF
TRBV28,TRBJ2-7,14,CASSLGQGAYEQYF
TRBV2,TRBJ2-3,14,CASSDPRGTDTQYF
TRBV7-2,TRBJ1-5,16,CASSLAGTVFNQPQHF
TRBV29-1,TRBJ2-5,12,CSVVLDQGTQYF
TRBV10-2,TRBJ2-2,16,CASSGTASGNTGKLFF
TRBV20-1,TRBJ1-5,12,CSARVSNQPQHF
TRBV29-1,TRBJ2-1,15,CSVIIKTSGDNEQFF
TRBV27,TRBJ1-1,14,CASSFGGWNTEAFF
TRBV24-1,TRBJ2-1,20,CATSDGVRTSGSVLENEQFF
TRBV2,TRBJ2-1,14,CASSVSGGPNEQFF
TRBV7-2,TRBJ2-3,16,CASSLDASASTDTQYF